This is a list of T cell receptor beta chains from one sample in a study of response to subunit inactivated influenza vaccine. TCRdb processed the RT-PCR reads anew with MiXCR; each CDR3 protein has one entry. The sample includes 500,000 to 700,000 distinct CDR3 sequences, roughly 23% of them seen just once. This sample also appeared in a second study, on T cells expressing NK-cell markers.

The sequencing here drew on CD4+ T cells sorted from PBMCs, taken 11 to 12 days after vaccination. These receptors were collected from a man in his fifties or sixties who received an inactivated influenza vaccine. Each CDR3 is given with its conserved first and last residue. D genes are given only for firm matches. Size is omitted from some rows. Given values are once, few, many or a class for expanded clones.

d_gene	v_gene	abundance	j_gene	CDR3nt	CDR3aa
TRBD1	TRBV10-3	few	TRBJ2-7	TGTGCCATCAGTCCAGGGACAGGGAGGGAGTACGAGCAGTACTTC	CAISPGTGREYEQYF
-	TRBV15	-	TRBJ1-5	TGTGCCACCAGTCGGACTTGGGATCAGCCCCAGCATTTT	CATSRTWDQPQHF
-	TRBV9	many	TRBJ1-2	TGTGCCAGCAGCGTAGGTGGGGGGCGTTTAAGCTATGGCTACACCTTC	CASSVGGGRLSYGYTF
TRBD1	TRBV4-1	few	TRBJ1-1	TGCGCCAGCAGCCAACGGGACAGGCGATACCTGAACACTGAAGCTTTCTTT	CASSQRDRRYLNTEAFF
-	TRBV10-3	few	TRBJ1-5	TGTGCCATCAGTGAGACAGGGAATAGCAATCAGCCCCAGCATTTT	CAISETGNSNQPQHF
-	TRBV27	few	TRBJ2-7	TGTGCCAGCAGTCCCTTCTCCTTAACAGGAATCTCCTACGAGCAGTACTTC	CASSPFSLTGISYEQYF
-	TRBV7-2	few	TRBJ2-2	TGTGCCAGCAGCTCCTCTTCCAACACCGGGGAGCTGTTTTTT	CASSSSSNTGELFF
-	TRBV6-2/TRBV6-3	-	TRBJ2-7	TGTGCCAGCAAGCATGCGGCAGCCAACTACGAGCAGTACTTC	CASKHAAANYEQYF
TRBD1	TRBV19	-	TRBJ2-7	TGTGCCAGTAGTACCGGGACAGGGTACCCCTACGAGCAGTACTTC	CASSTGTGYPYEQYF
TRBD1	TRBV10-3	-	TRBJ1-1	TGTGCCATCAGTTCACAGGGGGCGAACACTGAAGCTTTCTTT	CAISSQGANTEAFF
TRBD2	TRBV7-6	once	TRBJ2-2	TGTGCCAGCAGATCCAGGACTAGCGGGGGACGAAACACCGGGGAGCTGTTTTTT	CASRSRTSGGRNTGELFF
-	TRBV20-1	few	TRBJ2-7	TGCAGTGCCCGACCACTGGGGGGCTACGAGCAGTACTTC	CSARPLGGYEQYF
TRBD1	TRBV6-1	-	TRBJ1-5	TGTGCCAGCAGTGAAAGGACAGGGGCAAGCAATCAGCCCCAGCATTTT	CASSERTGASNQPQHF
-	TRBV20-1	few	TRBJ1-2	TGCAGTGCTAGAGCCTCGGACGGACACTATGGCTACACCTTC	CSARASDGHYGYTF
TRBD2	TRBV7-9	-	TRBJ2-3	TGTGCCAGCAGCTCACCTAGCGGCACCCAGGATACGCAGTATTTT	CASSSPSGTQDTQYF
-	TRBV18	few	TRBJ2-7	TGTGCCAGCTCACCACCGACTAGGACCCTAGGCGAGCAGTACTTC	CASSPPTRTLGEQYF
-	TRBV20-1	few	TRBJ2-3	TGCAGTGCCTTGGAAAACACAGATACGCAGTATTTT	CSALENTDTQYF
-	TRBV2	few	TRBJ2-7	TGTGCCCTTGCCGGAGGGCCCTACGAGCAGTACTTC	CALAGGPYEQYF
-	TRBV5-5	-	TRBJ1-5	TGTGCCAGCAGCCCCGATGGGGATCGCAATCAGCCCCAGCATTTT	CASSPDGDRNQPQHF